This T cell receptor beta chain was identified during a study of Graves' ophthalmopathy and Graves' hyperthyroidism. This CDR3 contains 13 residues. V lost 3 bases to trimming and J lost 7 bases, with 12 bases between them. This clonotype has at least ten counts. Amplified TCR beta CDR3 regions were obtained using RNA transcripts as template. The workflow started with a first-round RT-PCR run with HTBI primers and then moved on to a second-round multiplex PCR. TCRdb ran MiXCR on the multiplex PCR reads and lists one entry per CDR3 protein. This sample has just over 600,000 distinct CDR3 sequences, with 22% found just once. Diagnoses were established from clinical symptoms, serum thyroxine, TRAb, thyroid ultrasound and orbital computed tomography.

The TCR originated in a young woman with stable Graves' hyperthyroidism. Some clones in this sample may be carry-over from other donors' samples. The sample consisted of peripheral blood. J is TRBJ1-1 and V is TRBV12-3 or TRBV12-4; D perhaps matches TRBD1 (6 bases). In DNA, the CDR3 is TGTGCCAGCAGTTTGGGGGGGGCGCTTGAAGCTTTCTTT. This gives the protein CASSLGGALEAFF.